This entry concerns a single T cell receptor beta chain. The table came from immunoSEQ multiplex PCR; TCRdb's copy has only in-frame clones and leaves some out. The sample includes around 120,000 clones, roughly 90% seen only once; the top ten take 2.5% to 3%. Germline V gene data show CDR1 as WSHSY and CDR2 as SAAADI. CDR3 length: 14 amino acids. Trimming removed 6 bases from V and 4 bases from J; junction bases left unmatched: 5. These data come from a study of T cell responses to AZD1222 COVID-19 vaccine. The chain employs TRBV10-2 and TRBJ2-7; 11 bases line up with TRBD2. Material: peripheral blood, obtained 28 days after the second AZD1222 dose. This clonotype was sampled from an adult who received the AZD1222 COVID-19 vaccine. The CDR3 spells CASRASGGRYEQYF. The CDR3 DNA sequence: TGCGCCAGCAGGGCTAGCGGGGGGCGGTACGAGCAGTACTTC.